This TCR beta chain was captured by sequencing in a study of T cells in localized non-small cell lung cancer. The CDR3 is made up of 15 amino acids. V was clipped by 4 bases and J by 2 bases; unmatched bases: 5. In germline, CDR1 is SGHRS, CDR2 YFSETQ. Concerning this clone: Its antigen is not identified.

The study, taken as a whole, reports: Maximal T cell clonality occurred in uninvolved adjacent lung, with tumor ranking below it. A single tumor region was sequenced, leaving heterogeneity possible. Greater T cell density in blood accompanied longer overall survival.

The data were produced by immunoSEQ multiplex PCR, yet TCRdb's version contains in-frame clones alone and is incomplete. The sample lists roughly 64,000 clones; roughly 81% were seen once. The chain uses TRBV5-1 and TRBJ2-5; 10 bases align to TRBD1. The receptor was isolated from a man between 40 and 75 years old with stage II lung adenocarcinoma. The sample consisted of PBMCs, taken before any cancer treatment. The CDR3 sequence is CASSPDRGVQETQYF. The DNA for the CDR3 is TGCGCCAGCAGCCCGGACAGGGGGGTTCAAGAGACCCAGTACTTC.